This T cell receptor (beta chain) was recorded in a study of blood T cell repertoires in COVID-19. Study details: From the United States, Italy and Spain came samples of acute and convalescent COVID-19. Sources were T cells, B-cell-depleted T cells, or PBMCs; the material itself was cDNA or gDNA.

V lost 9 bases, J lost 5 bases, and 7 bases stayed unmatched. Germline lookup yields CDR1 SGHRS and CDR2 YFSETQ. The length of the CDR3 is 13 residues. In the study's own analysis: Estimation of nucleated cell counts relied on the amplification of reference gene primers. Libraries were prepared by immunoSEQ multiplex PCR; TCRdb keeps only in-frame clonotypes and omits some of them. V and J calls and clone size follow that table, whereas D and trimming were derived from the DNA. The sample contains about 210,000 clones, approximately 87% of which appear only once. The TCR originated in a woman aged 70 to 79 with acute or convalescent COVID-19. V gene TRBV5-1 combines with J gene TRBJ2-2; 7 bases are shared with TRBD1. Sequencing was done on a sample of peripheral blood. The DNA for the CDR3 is TGCGCCACCCCCGACAGGGAAACCGGGGAGCTGTTTTTT. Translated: CATPDRETGELFF. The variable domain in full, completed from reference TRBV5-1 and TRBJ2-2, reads KAGVTQTPRYLIKTRGQQVTLSCSPISGHRSVSWYQQTPGQGLQFLFEYFSETQRNKGNFPGRFSGRQFSNSRSEMNVSTLELGDSALYLCATPDRETGELFFGEGSRLTVL.